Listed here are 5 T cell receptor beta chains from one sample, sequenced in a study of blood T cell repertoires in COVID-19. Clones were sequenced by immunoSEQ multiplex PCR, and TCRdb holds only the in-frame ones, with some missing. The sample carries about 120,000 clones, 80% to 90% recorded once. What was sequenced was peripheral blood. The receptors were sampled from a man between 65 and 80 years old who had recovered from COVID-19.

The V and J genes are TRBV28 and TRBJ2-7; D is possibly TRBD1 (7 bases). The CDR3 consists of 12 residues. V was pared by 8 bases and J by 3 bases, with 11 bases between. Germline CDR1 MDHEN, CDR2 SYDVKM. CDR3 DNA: TGTGCCAGCCGACAGGGAGGCTACGAGCAGTACTTC. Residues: CASRQGGYEQYF.

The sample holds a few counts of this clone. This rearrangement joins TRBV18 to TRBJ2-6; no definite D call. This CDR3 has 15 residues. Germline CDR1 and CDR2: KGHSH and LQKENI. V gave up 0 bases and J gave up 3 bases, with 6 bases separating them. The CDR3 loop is CASSPPGLGANVLTF. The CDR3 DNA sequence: TGTGCCAGCTCACCACCCGGTCTTGGGGCCAACGTCCTGACTTTC.

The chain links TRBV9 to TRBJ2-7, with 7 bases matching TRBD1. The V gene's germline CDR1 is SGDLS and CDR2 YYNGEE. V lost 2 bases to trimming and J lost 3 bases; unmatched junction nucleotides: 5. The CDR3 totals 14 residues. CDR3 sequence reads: CASSVGQGDYEQYF. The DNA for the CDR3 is TGTGCCAGCAGCGTGGGTCAGGGGGACTACGAGCAGTACTTC.

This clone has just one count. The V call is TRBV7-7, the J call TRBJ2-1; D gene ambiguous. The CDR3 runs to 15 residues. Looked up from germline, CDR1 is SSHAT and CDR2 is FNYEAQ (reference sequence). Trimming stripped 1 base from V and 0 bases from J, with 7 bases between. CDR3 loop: CASSLDWSSYNEQFF. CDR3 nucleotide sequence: TGTGCCAGCAGCTTAGATTGGAGCTCCTACAATGAGCAGTTCTTC.

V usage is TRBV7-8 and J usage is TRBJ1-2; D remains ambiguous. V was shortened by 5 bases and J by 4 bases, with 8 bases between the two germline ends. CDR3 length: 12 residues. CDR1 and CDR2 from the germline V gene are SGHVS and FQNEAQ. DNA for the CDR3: TGTGCCAGCAGCCCAAAACTCTATGGCTACACCTTC. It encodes CASSPKLYGYTF. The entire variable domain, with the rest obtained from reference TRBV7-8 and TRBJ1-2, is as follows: GAGVSQSPRYKVAKRGQDVALRCDPISGHVSLFWYQQALGQGPEFLTYFQNEAQLDKSGLPSDRFFAERPEGSVSTLKIQRTQQEDSAVYLCASSPKLYGYTFGSGTRLTVV.